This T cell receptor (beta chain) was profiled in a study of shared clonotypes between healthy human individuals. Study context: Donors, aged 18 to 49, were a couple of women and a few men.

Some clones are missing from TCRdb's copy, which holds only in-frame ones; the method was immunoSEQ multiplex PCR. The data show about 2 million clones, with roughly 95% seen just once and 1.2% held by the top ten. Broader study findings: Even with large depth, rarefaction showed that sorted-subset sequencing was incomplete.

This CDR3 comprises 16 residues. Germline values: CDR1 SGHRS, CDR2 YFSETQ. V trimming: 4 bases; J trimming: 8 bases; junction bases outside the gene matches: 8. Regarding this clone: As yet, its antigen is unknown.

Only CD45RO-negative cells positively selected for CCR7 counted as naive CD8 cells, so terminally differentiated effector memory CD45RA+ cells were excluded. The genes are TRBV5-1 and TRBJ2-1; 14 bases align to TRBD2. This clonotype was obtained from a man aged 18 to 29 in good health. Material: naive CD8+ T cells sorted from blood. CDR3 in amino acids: CASSDGTSGSRDEQFF. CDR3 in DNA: TGCGCCAGCAGCGACGGGACTAGCGGGAGTCGGGATGAGCAGTTCTTC.